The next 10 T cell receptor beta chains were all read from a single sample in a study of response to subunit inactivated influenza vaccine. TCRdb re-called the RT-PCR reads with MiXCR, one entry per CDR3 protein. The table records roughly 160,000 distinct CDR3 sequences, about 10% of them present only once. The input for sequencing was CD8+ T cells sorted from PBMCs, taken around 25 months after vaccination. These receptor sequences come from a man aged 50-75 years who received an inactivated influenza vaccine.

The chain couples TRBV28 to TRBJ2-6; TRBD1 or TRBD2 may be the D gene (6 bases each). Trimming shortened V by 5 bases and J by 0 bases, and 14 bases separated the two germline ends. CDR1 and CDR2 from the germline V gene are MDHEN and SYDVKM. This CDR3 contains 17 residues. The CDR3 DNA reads TGTGCCAGCAGTCCCAGGGGAGGACTCTCTGGGGCCAACGTCCTGACTTTC. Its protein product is CASSPRGGLSGANVLTF.

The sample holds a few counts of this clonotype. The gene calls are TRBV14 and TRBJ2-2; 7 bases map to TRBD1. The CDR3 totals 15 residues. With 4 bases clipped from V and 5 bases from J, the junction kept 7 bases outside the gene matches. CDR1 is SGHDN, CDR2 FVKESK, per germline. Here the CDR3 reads CASSPRTGETGELFF. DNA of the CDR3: TGTGCCAGCAGCCCCCGGACAGGAGAGACCGGGGAGCTGTTTTTT.

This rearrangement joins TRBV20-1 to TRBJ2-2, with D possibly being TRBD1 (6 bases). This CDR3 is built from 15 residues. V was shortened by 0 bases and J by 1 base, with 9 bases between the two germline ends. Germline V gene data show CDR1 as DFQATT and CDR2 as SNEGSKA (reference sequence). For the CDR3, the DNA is TGCAGTGCTAGAGATCGGACAGAGAACACCGGGGAGCTGTTTTTT. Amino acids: CSARDRTENTGELFF.

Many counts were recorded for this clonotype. The CDR3, as DNA: TGTGCCACCAGTGACCTAACAGGAGGGGGGACTCCCAATGAGCAGTTCTTC. Translating gives CATSDLTGGGTPNEQFF. The chain carries TRBV24-1 and TRBJ2-1; perhaps D is TRBD1 or TRBD2 (6 bases each). The V and J ends lost 4 bases and 6 bases respectively, with 21 bases between them. CDR3 length: 17 residues. CDR1 is KGHDR, CDR2 SFDVKD, per germline.

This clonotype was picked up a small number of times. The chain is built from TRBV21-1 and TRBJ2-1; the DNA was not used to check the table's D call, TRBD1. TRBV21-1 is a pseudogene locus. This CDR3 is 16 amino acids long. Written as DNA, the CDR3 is TGTGCCAGCAGCAAAGCCAGGTGGACAGATTCATTAGAGCAGTTCTTC. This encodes CASSKARWTDSLEQFF.

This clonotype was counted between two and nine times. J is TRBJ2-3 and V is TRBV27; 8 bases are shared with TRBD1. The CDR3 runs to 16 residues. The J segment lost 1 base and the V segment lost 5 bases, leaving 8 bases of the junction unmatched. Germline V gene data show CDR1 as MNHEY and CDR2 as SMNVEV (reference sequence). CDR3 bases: TGTGCCAGCAGTCCCACCAGGGGGCATGGCACAGATACGCAGTATTTT. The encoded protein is CASSPTRGHGTDTQYF.

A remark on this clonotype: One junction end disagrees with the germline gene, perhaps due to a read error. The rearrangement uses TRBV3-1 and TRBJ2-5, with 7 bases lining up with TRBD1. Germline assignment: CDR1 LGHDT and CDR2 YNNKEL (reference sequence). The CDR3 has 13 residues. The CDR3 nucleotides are TGTGCCAGCAGCAAAGACAGGGAAGAGACCCAGTACTTC. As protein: CASSKDREETQYF.

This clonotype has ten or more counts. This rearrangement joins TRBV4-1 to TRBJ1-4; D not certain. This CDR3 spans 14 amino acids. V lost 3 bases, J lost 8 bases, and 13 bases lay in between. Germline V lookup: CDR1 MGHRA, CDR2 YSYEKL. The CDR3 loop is CASSQGRAGEKLFF. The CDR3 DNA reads TGCGCCAGCAGCCAGGGTAGGGCTGGGGAAAAACTGTTTTTT.

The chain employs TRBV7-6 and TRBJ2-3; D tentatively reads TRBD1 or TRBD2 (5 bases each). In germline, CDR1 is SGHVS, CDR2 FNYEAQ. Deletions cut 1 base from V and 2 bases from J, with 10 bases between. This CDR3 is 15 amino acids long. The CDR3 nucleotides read TGTGCCAGCAGCTTAGATGGGGGTCTCACAGATACGCAGTATTTT. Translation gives CASSLDGGLTDTQYF.

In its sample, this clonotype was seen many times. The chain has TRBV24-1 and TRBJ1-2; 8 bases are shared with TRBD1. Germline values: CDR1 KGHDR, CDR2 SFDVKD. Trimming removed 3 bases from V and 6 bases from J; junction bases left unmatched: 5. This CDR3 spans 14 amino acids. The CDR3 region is CATSDPDREDGYTF. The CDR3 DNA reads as TGTGCCACCAGTGATCCGGACAGGGAGGATGGCTACACCTTC.